A single sample is the source of the 25 T cell receptor beta chains below, sequenced in a study of long-term antiretroviral therapy in people with HIV. The assay used was immunoSEQ (version v3.0), run at survey level. Libraries were prepared by immunoSEQ multiplex PCR; TCRdb keeps only in-frame clonotypes and omits some of them. The data show about 25,000 clones, about 88% seen once. Sequenced here: unsorted PBMCs, sampled 1.9 years after starting antiretroviral therapy. The source is a woman under 40 with HIV.

This chain links TRBV5-6 with TRBJ2-6; maybe TRBD1 (6 bases). CDR1 and CDR2 (germline): SGHDT, YYEEEE. Trimming shortened V by 4 bases and J by 0 bases, and 11 bases separated the two germline ends. The CDR3 has 16 residues. CDR3 in DNA: TGTGCCAGCAGCCGAGACAGGATCTCTGGGGCCAACGTCCTGACTTTC. It codes for CASSRDRISGANVLTF. The whole variable domain, remainder taken from reference TRBV5-6 and TRBJ2-6, is DAGVTQSPTHLIKTRGQQVTLRCSPKSGHDTVSWYQQALGQGPQFIFQYYEEEERQRGNFPDRFSGHQFPNYSSELNVNALLLGDSALYLCASSRDRISGANVLTFGAGSRLTVL.

This chain links TRBV10-3 with TRBJ1-1, with D unresolved. With 7 bases removed from V and 2 bases from J, the gap between germline ends came to 11 bases. Germline assignment: CDR1 ENHRY and CDR2 SYGVKD. The CDR3 spans 13 residues. The CDR3 bases are TGTGCCATCACCCCGGATCTAAACACTGAAGCTTTCTTT. This translates into CAITPDLNTEAFF.

A single count supports this clone. V usage is TRBV5-6 and J usage is TRBJ2-1, with D maybe TRBD1 (5 bases). The CDR3 sequence is 18 residues long. CDR1 and CDR2 from the germline V gene are SGHDT and YYEEEE. V was cut by 1 base and J by 7 bases, with 24 bases left in between. The CDR3 coding sequence is TGTGCCAGCAGCTTGTCTGTTCTGGGGTCAGGGCTTCATAATGAGCAGTTCTTC. Translated, it gives CASSLSVLGSGLHNEQFF.

The V and J genes are TRBV5-6 and TRBJ2-2; D is unresolved. Germline lookup yields CDR1 SGHDT and CDR2 YYEEEE. This CDR3 has 17 residues. Trimming removed 0 bases at V and 3 bases at J, with 15 bases between. The CDR3 loop reads CASSLEMAMYHTGELFF. Here the CDR3 DNA reads TGTGCCAGCAGCTTGGAAATGGCGATGTATCACACCGGGGAGCTGTTTTTT.

The rearrangement joins TRBV6-1 to TRBJ2-6; perhaps TRBD2 as D (6 bases). Trimming stripped 0 bases from V and 0 bases from J, with 12 bases between. CDR1 is MNHNS and CDR2 is SASEGT in the germline V gene. CDR3 length: 18 residues. CDR3: CASSEAGSGYSGANVLTF. CDR3 bases: TGTGCCAGCAGTGAAGCTGGAAGCGGGTACTCTGGGGCCAACGTCCTGACTTTC.

The chain joins TRBV5-1 to TRBJ1-4; D is uncertain. The CDR3 extends over 16 amino acids. Germline V gene data show CDR1 as SGHRS and CDR2 as YFSETQ. Deletions cut 3 bases from V and 5 bases from J, with 17 bases between. The DNA for the CDR3 is TGCGCCAGCAGCTCGGCAAGGGAGGGAGGAAATGAAAAACTGTTTTTT. It yields the protein CASSSAREGGNEKLFF.

The CDR3 nucleotides read TGCGCCAGCAGCTTACAGGGGGATACTAACTATGGCTACACCTTC. The encoded protein is CASSLQGDTNYGYTF. The gene calls are TRBV5-1 and TRBJ1-2, with TRBD1 matching 8 bases. Germline lookup yields CDR1 SGHRS and CDR2 YFSETQ. The CDR3 runs to 15 residues. The J segment lost 0 bases and the V segment lost 2 bases, leaving 3 bases of the junction unmatched.

The V gene is TRBV20-1, the J gene TRBJ1-3; possibly TRBD1 for D (5 bases). Germline lookup yields CDR1 DFQATT and CDR2 SNEGSKA (reference sequence). The V end was cut by 2 bases, the J end by 7 bases, with 6 bases between. This CDR3 has 11 amino acids. CDR3 region: CSARKGNTIYF. In DNA, the CDR3 is TGCAGTGCTAGAAAGGGGAACACCATATATTTT.

The CDR3 bases are TGTGCCAGCAGTACCCGGGACACATACAATGAGCAGTTCTTC. It codes for CASSTRDTYNEQFF. The chain joins TRBV6-1 to TRBJ2-1; a weak D match, TRBD1 (6 bases). V lost 5 bases and J lost 4, with 12 bases in between. Germline loops: CDR1 MNHNS, CDR2 SASEGT. The CDR3 totals 14 residues.

J is TRBJ1-5 and V is TRBV6-5, with D perhaps TRBD1 (5 bases). Trimming removed 2 bases at V and 3 bases at J, with 14 bases between. CDR1 is MNHEY and CDR2 is SVGAGI in the germline V gene. CDR3 length: 16 amino acids. The CDR3 bases are TGTGCCAGCAGTTACAAATGGGACCGTGACAATCAGCCCCAGCATTTT. The encoded protein is CASSYKWDRDNQPQHF.

The genes are TRBV11-2 and TRBJ2-1; D is undetermined. Trimming shortened V by 5 bases and J by 5 bases, and 10 bases separated the two germline ends. The CDR3 is made up of 13 amino acids. From germline, CDR1 is SGHAT and CDR2 FQNNGV. The chain's CDR3 is CASSPKPNNEQFF. The CDR3 region has the DNA TGTGCCAGCAGCCCCAAACCTAACAATGAGCAGTTCTTC.

This chain connects TRBV4-1 to TRBJ1-1; TRBD1 agrees at 9 bases. Looked up from germline, CDR1 is MGHRA and CDR2 is YSYEKL. The V and J ends lost 7 bases and 5 bases, in that order; junction bases with no gene match: 11. This CDR3 has 15 amino acids. CDR3 amino acids: CASTKRGQGQTEAFF. The CDR3 region has the DNA TGCGCCAGCACCAAACGCGGACAGGGGCAAACTGAAGCTTTCTTT.

The J gene is TRBJ2-5, the V gene TRBV11-2, with D unclear. CDR3 length: 14 amino acids. V dropped 2 bases and J dropped 5 bases, with 12 bases sitting between them. Germline V gene lookup returns CDR1 SGHAT and CDR2 FQNNGV. The CDR3 is CASSLFANPETQYF. The DNA for the CDR3 is TGTGCCAGCAGCTTATTTGCCAACCCGGAGACCCAGTACTTC.

This chain uses TRBV9 with TRBJ2-3; 8 positions match TRBD2. CDR3 length: 14 amino acids. The germline V gene encodes CDR1 SGDLS and CDR2 YYNGEE. J was trimmed by 0 bases and V by 7 bases; bases with no gene match: 4. The CDR3 bases are TGTGCCAGCTCTCGGGGGGGTAGCACAGATACGCAGTATTTT. Amino acids: CASSRGGSTDTQYF.

J is TRBJ2-7 and V is TRBV7-6; 11 bases are shared with TRBD1. With V trimmed by 5 bases and J by 4 bases, 4 bases remained unmatched. Germline CDR1 reads SGHVS; CDR2 reads FNYEAQ. This CDR3 region has 14 residues. The CDR3 is CASSPGQGAYEQYF. CDR3 sequence (DNA): TGTGCCAGCAGCCCAGGACAGGGGGCTTACGAGCAGTACTTC.

A single count supports this clone. J is TRBJ2-3 and V is TRBV5-1; D is possibly TRBD2 (7 bases). V was shortened by 3 bases and J by 0 bases, with 14 bases between the two germline ends. The CDR3 sequence is 16 residues long. Germline V gene sequence: CDR1 SGHRS, CDR2 YFSETQ. CDR3 amino acids: CASSWGLAASTDTQYF. The CDR3 DNA reads TGCGCCAGCAGCTGGGGGCTAGCGGCCAGCACAGATACGCAGTATTTT. Drawing the rest from reference TRBV5-1 and TRBJ2-3, the complete variable domain is KAGVTQTPRYLIKTRGQQVTLSCSPISGHRSVSWYQQTPGQGLQFLFEYFSETQRNKGNFPGRFSGRQFSNSRSEMNVSTLELGDSALYLCASSWGLAASTDTQYFGPGTRLTVL.

The chain carries TRBV30 and TRBJ1-1, with D possibly matching TRBD1 (5 bases). The CDR3 spans 12 residues. The germline V and J ends were trimmed by 1 base and 4 bases, with 7 bases remaining between them. Per germline, CDR1 GTSNPN and CDR2 SVGIG (reference sequence). The CDR3 DNA is TGTGCCTGGAGTGCGGGACCCACTGAAGCTTTCTTT. Its protein product is CAWSAGPTEAFF.

This clone occurred once. This chain uses TRBV4-2 with TRBJ1-1; D might be TRBD1 (6 bases). The germline CDR1 and CDR2 sequences are LGHNA and YNFKEQ. CDR3 size: 13 residues. The V and J ends lost 0 bases and 10 bases respectively, with 12 bases between them. The CDR3 reads CASSQENRAAAFF. The CDR3 DNA is TGTGCCAGCAGCCAAGAGAACAGGGCAGCAGCTTTCTTT.

J is TRBJ2-1 and V is TRBV5-6, with D uncertain. V shed 1 base and J shed 10 bases, with 6 bases lying between them. This CDR3 is built from 11 residues. Germline V gene lookup returns CDR1 SGHDT and CDR2 YYEEEE. CDR3 in amino acids: CASSLTREQFF. As DNA, the CDR3 is TGTGCCAGCAGCTTGACGCGAGAGCAGTTCTTC.

This clone showed up just once. The genes are TRBV5-1 and TRBJ1-4; no clear D gene. Germline loops: CDR1 SGHRS, CDR2 YFSETQ. Trimming pared 5 bases from V and 5 bases from J, leaving 7 bases between. This CDR3 has 12 residues. The CDR3: CASRTGNEKLFF. In DNA, the CDR3 is TGCGCCAGCAGAACGGGGAATGAAAAACTGTTTTTT.

The chain couples TRBV6-1 to TRBJ2-1, with 12 bases that match TRBD1. Germline loops: CDR1 MNHNS, CDR2 SASEGT. The CDR3 extends over 14 amino acids. With V trimmed by 6 bases and J by 9 bases, 6 bases remained unmatched. CDR3 residues: CASSRDRGRGEQFF. The CDR3 nucleotides read TGTGCCAGCAGCCGGGACAGGGGGCGAGGTGAGCAGTTCTTC.

The CDR3 is CASRPGGPRGSYNEQFF. CDR3 DNA: TGTGCCAGCAGACCTGGGGGGCCTCGGGGTTCCTACAATGAGCAGTTCTTC. This chain joins TRBV13 and TRBJ2-1; D tentatively reads TRBD1 or TRBD2 (6 bases each). The V gene's germline CDR1 is PRHDT and CDR2 FYEKMQ (reference sequence). V dropped 6 bases and J dropped 1 base, with 19 bases sitting between them. This CDR3 contains 17 residues.

The chain couples TRBV30 to TRBJ2-1; 8 bases map to TRBD1. The V gene end was trimmed by 2 bases and the J gene end by 7 bases; junction bases not matched to a gene: 10. Germline V gene sequence: CDR1 GTSNPN, CDR2 SVGIG (reference sequence). The CDR3 is 15 residues long. Written as DNA, the CDR3 is TGTGCCTGGAGTCCTTCCACAGGGGGACAAAATGAGCAGTTCTTC. Translated, it gives CAWSPSTGGQNEQFF.

The chain carries TRBV7-8 and TRBJ1-1, with a weak D call TRBD1 (5 bases). Germline V lookup: CDR1 SGHVS, CDR2 FQNEAQ. The CDR3 has 13 amino acids. Trimming shortened V by 2 bases and J by 4 bases, and 8 bases separated the two germline ends. CDR3: CASSLKGSTEAFF. The CDR3 nucleotides are TGTGCCAGCAGCTTAAAGGGGAGCACTGAAGCTTTCTTT.

V is TRBV6-1 and J is TRBJ1-1, with no clear D. V was trimmed by 8 bases and J by 4 bases, leaving 8 bases between them. This CDR3 has 11 amino acids. Germline-derived CDR1 and CDR2 are MNHNS and SASEGT. CDR3 DNA: TGTGCCAGCCTACGGGGCACTGAAGCTTTCTTT. It encodes CASLRGTEAFF.